These T cell receptor beta chains were read from a single sample in a study of blood T cell dynamics during melanoma immunotherapy. Generated by immunoSEQ multiplex PCR, the TCRdb table keeps only in-frame clones and is missing some. The repertoire has roughly 1,800 clones, 90% to 95% of them found once; the top ten carry around 0.9%. The material sequenced was effector memory CD8+ T cells from blood, taken from a patient treated with checkpoint blockade. The receptors were sampled from a human donor with melanoma. CDR3s include the opening cysteine and the closing phenylalanine or tryptophan. A D gene is named only where the DNA matches it firmly. The size field is filled for only some rows; it gives once, few, many or a size class.

TRBJ2-7 NA NA TRBV2 CASRRGDSYEQYF TGTGCCAGCAGGAGGGGGGACTCCTACGAGCAGTACTTC
TRBJ1-5 few NA TRBV7-9 CASSPHRRSNQPQHF TGTGCCAGCAGCCCACACAGGAGGAGCAATCAGCCCCAGCATTTT
TRBJ2-1 NA NA TRBV10-3 CAISEGTGVAEQFF TGTGCCATCAGTGAGGGGACGGGAGTAGCTGAGCAGTTCTTC
TRBJ1-4 NA NA TRBV9 CASSESSDPRDSEKLFF TGTGCCAGCAGCGAAAGTAGTGACCCTAGGGATAGTGAAAAACTGTTTTTT
TRBJ2-3 NA NA TRBV29-1 CSVDRLQGLTDTQYF TGCAGCGTTGATAGGCTGCAGGGGTTAACAGATACGCAGTATTTT
TRBJ2-4 NA NA TRBV7-9 CASSDTLGIIQYF TGTGCCAGCAGCGACACCTTGGGAATTATTCAGTACTTC
TRBJ1-1 NA NA TRBV10-3 CAIRNLAQTNTEAFF TGTGCCATCAGGAACCTAGCACAGACAAACACTGAAGCTTTCTTT
TRBJ2-7 NA TRBD2 TRBV29-1 CSVAASGSSYEQYF TGCAGCGTTGCGGCTAGCGGGAGCTCCTACGAGCAGTACTTC
TRBJ1-5 NA NA TRBV6-5 CASSYNRFSNQPQHF TGTGCCAGCAGTTATAACAGGTTTAGCAATCAGCCCCAGCATTTT
TRBJ2-7 NA TRBD2 TRBV4-3 CASSQAASGAYEQYF TGCGCCAGCAGCCAAGCGGCTAGCGGAGCCTACGAGCAGTACTTC
TRBJ2-7 once NA TRBV28 CASSYTLSGKDNSYEQYF TGTGCCAGCAGTTACACCCTATCGGGCAAAGATAATAGCTACGAGCAGTACTTC